This T cell receptor beta chain was identified in a study of cytomegalovirus exposure and HLA in healthy donors. Profiling relied on immunoSEQ multiplex PCR, and the TCRdb table lists in-frame clones only, not all of them. The table shows over 75,000 clones, with about nine tenths occurring only once. This CDR3 has 15 amino acids. With V trimmed by 5 bases and J by 2 bases, 6 bases remained unmatched. The germline gives CDR1 MNHEY, CDR2 SMNVEV (reference sequence). The sequencing input was PBMCs. This TCR was recovered from a man younger than 45 in good health and CMV-seronegative. The genes are TRBV27 and TRBJ1-2; 9 nucleotides line up with TRBD1. This CDR3 is CASSPRDRENYGYTF. CDR3 coding DNA: TGTGCCAGCAGTCCTCGGGACAGGGAGAACTATGGCTACACCTTC.